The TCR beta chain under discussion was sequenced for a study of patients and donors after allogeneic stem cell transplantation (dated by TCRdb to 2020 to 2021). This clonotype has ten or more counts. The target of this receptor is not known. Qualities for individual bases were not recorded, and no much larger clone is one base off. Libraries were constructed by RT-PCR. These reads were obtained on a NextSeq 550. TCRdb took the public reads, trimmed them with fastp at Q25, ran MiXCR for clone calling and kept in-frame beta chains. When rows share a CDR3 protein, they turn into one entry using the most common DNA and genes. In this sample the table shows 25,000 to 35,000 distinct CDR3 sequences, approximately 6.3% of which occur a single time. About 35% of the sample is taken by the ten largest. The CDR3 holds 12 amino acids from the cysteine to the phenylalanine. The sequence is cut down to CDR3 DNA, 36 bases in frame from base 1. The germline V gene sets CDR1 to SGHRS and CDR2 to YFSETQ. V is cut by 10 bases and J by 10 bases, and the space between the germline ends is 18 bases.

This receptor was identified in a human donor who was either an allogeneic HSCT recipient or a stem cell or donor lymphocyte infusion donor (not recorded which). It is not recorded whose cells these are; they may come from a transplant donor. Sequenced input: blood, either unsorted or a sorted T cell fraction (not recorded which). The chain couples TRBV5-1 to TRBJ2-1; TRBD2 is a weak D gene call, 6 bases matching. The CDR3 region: CAGGHLGGEQFF. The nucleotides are TGCGCCGGTGGACACCTTGGGGGGGAGCAGTTCTTC. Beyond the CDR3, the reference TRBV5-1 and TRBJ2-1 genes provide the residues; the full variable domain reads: KAGVTQTPRYLIKTRGQQVTLSCSPISGHRSVSWYQQTPGQGLQFLFEYFSETQRNKGNFPGRFSGRQFSNSRSEMNVSTLELGDSALYLCAGGHLGGEQFFGPGTRLTVL.